This T cell receptor (beta chain) stems from a study of blood T cell repertoires in COVID-19. Overall study: Sites across the United States, Italy and Spain contributed samples from acute and convalescent COVID-19. In each case, the material was cDNA or gDNA derived from T cells, B-cell-depleted T cells, or PBMCs.

In the original workflow: Reference gene primer amplification gave estimated nucleated cell counts. The table came from immunoSEQ multiplex PCR; TCRdb's copy has only in-frame clones and leaves some out. V and J calls plus clone size are reproduced from that table; the DNA served to infer D and trimming. Here the sample spans about 65,000 clones, under 95% being singletons. Per the germline V gene, CDR1 is MGHRA and CDR2 is YSYEKL. V lost 2 bases and J lost 6, with 14 bases in between. This CDR3 region has 15 residues. The origin of this receptor is a man between 65 and 80 years old with active COVID-19. Sequencing was carried out using peripheral blood. The chain joins TRBV4-1 to TRBJ1-5, with D perhaps matching TRBD1 (6 bases). CDR3 sequence (DNA): TGCGCCAGCAGCCAACTCACAGGGAGCCGTCAGCCCCAGCATTTT. Protein product: CASSQLTGSRQPQHF.